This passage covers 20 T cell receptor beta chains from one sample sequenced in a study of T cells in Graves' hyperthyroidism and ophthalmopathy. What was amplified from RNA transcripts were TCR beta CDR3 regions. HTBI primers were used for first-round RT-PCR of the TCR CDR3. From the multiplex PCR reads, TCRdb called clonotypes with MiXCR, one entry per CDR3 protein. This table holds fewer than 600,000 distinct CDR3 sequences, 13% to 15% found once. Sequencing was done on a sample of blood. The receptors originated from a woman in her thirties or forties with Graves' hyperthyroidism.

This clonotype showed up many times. CDR3 coding DNA: TGTGCCAGCAGTGAAGTAGGACCATACGAGCAGTACTTC. Translation: CASSEVGPYEQYF. This chain joins TRBV6-1 and TRBJ2-7; D ambiguous. V was pared by 1 base and J by 4 bases, with 8 bases between. This CDR3 has 13 residues. Germline lookup yields CDR1 MNHNS and CDR2 SASEGT.

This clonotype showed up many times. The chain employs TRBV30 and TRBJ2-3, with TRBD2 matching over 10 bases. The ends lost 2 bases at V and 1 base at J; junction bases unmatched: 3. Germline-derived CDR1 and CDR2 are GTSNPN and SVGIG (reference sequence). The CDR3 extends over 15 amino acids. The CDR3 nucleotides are TGTGCCTGGAGTCCGGGGACTAGCGGCACAGATACGCAGTATTTT. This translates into CAWSPGTSGTDTQYF.

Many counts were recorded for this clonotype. In nucleotides, the CDR3 is TGTGCCAGCAGGGTCGGGATCGGGGAGACCCAGTACTTC. Residues: CASRVGIGETQYF. The J gene is TRBJ2-5, the V gene TRBV2; weak D call: TRBD2 (5 bases). This CDR3 has 13 amino acids. V was trimmed by 6 bases and J by 5 bases, leaving 13 bases between them. Germline-derived CDR1 and CDR2 are SNHLY and FYNNEI.

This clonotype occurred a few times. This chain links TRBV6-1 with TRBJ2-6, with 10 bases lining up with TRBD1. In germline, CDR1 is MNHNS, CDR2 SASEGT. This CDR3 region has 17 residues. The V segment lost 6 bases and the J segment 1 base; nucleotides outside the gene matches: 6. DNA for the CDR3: TGTGCCAGCAGCCCCGGGACAGGGGTATCTGGGGCCAACGTCCTGACTTTC. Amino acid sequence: CASSPGTGVSGANVLTF.

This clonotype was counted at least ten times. This CDR3 reads CASELQETQYF. Here the CDR3 DNA reads TGTGCCAGCGAGCTACAAGAGACCCAGTACTTC. This rearrangement joins TRBV28 to TRBJ2-5; no clear D gene. The CDR3 consists of 11 residues. Trimming took 8 bases from V and 2 from J, leaving 6 bases between them. Germline V gene lookup returns CDR1 MDHEN and CDR2 SYDVKM.

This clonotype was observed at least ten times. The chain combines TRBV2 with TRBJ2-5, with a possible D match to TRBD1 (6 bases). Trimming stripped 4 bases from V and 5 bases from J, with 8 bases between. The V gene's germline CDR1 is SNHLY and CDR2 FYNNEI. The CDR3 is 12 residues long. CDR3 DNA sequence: TGTGCCAGCAGTGCCACAGGGGAGACCCAGTACTTC. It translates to CASSATGETQYF.

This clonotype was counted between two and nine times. The CDR3 DNA is TGCGCCAGCATGGCCGGGGCCGGCCAAGAGACCCAGTACTTC. Protein product: CASMAGAGQETQYF. The V gene is TRBV10-2, the J gene TRBJ2-5; D tentatively reads TRBD1 or TRBD2 (5 bases each). V was pared by 7 bases and J by 1 base, with 13 bases between. This CDR3 has 14 amino acids. Germline-derived CDR1 and CDR2 are WSHSY and SAAADI.

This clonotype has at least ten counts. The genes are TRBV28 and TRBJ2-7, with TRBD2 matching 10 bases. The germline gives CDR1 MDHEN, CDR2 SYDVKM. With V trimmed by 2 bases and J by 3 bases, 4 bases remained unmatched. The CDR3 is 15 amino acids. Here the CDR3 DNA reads TGTGCCAGCAGTTTAGCCCTAGCGGGAGTCTACGAGCAGTACTTC. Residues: CASSLALAGVYEQYF.

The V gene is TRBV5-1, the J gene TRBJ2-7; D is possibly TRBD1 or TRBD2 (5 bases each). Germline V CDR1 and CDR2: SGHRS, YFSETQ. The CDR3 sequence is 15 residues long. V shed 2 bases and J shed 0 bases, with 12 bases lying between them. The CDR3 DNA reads TGCGCCAGCAGCTTTCAAGGGGACGGCTCCTACGAGCAGTACTTC. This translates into CASSFQGDGSYEQYF.

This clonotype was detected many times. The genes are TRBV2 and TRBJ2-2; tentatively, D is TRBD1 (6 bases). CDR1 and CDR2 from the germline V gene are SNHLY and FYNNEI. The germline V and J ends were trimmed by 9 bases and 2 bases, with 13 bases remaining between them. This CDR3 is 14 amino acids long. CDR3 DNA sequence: TGTGCCAGGTCGGGGACACTAAACACCGGGGAGCTGTTTTTT. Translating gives CARSGTLNTGELFF.

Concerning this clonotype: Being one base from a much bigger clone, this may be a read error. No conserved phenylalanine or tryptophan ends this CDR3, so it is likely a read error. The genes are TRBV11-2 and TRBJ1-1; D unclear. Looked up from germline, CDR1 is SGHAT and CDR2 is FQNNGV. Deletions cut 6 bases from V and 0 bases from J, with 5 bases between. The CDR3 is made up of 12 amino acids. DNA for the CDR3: TGTGCCAGCAGGCACATGAACACTGAAGCTTTCCTT. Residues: CASRHMNTEAFL.

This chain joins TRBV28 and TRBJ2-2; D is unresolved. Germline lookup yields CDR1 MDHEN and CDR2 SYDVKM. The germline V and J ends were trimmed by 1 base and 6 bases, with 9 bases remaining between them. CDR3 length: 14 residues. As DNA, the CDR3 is TGTGCCAGCAGTTTATTCTTTGGGGCCGGGGAGCTGTTTTTT. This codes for CASSLFFGAGELFF.

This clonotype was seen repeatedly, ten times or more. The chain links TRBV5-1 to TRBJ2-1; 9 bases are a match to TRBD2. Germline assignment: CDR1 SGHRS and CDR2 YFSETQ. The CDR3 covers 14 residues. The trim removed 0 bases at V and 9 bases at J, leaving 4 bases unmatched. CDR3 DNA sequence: TGCGCCAGCAGCTTGGATCTAGCGGGAATTGAGCAGTTCTTC. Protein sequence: CASSLDLAGIEQFF.

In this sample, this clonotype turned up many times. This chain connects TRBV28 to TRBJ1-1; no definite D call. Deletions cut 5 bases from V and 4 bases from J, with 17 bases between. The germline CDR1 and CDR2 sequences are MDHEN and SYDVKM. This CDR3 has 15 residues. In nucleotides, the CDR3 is TGTGCCAGCAGTGATGTACCGATGATGGGCACTGAAGCTTTCTTT. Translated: CASSDVPMMGTEAFF. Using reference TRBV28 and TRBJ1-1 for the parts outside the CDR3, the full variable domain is DVKVTQSSRYLVKRTGEKVFLECVQDMDHENMFWYRQDPGLGLRLIYFSYDVKMKEKGDIPEGYSVSREKKERFSLILESASTNQTSMYLCASSDVPMMGTEAFFGQGTRLTVV.

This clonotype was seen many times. CDR3 DNA sequence: TGTGCCAGCAGCTTAGTGGCGGGCGAGGGCGAGCAGTTCTTC. This encodes CASSLVAGEGEQFF. The chain joins TRBV11-3 to TRBJ2-1; a weak D match, TRBD2 (5 bases). The CDR3 has 14 amino acids. Trimming took 1 base from V and 10 from J, leaving 14 bases between them. CDR1 and CDR2 from the germline V gene are SGHNT and YENEEA.

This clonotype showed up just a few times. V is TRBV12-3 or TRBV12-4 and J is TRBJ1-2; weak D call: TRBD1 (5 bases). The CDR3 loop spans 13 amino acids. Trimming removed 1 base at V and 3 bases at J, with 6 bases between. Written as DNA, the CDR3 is TGTGCCAGCAGTTTAGAGGGGCACTATGGCTACACCTTC. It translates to CASSLEGHYGYTF.

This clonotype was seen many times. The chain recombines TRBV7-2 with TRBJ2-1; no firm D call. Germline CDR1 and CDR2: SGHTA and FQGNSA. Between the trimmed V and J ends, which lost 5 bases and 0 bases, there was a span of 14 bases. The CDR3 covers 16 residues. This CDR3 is CASSPSVASSYNEQFF. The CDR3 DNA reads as TGTGCCAGCAGCCCTTCAGTGGCGAGCTCCTACAATGAGCAGTTCTTC.

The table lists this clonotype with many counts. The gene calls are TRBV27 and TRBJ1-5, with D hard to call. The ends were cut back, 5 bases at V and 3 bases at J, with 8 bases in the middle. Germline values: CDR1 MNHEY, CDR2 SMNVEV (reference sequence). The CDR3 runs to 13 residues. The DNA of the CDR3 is TGTGCCAGCAGTGAAGGGCCCAATCAGCCCCAGCATTTT. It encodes CASSEGPNQPQHF.

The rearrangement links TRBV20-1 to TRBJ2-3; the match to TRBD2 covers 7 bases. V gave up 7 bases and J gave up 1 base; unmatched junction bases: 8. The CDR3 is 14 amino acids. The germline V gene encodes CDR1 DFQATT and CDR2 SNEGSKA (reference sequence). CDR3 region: CSVGGRFRTDTQYF. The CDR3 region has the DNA TGCAGTGTGGGGGGGAGGTTCCGCACAGATACGCAGTATTTT.

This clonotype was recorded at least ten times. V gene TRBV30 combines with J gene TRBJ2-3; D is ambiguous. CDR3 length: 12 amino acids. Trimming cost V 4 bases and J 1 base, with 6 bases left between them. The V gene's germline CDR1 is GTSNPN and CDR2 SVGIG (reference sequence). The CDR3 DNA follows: TGTGCCTGGAATCCGGGCACAGATACGCAGTATTTT. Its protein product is CAWNPGTDTQYF.